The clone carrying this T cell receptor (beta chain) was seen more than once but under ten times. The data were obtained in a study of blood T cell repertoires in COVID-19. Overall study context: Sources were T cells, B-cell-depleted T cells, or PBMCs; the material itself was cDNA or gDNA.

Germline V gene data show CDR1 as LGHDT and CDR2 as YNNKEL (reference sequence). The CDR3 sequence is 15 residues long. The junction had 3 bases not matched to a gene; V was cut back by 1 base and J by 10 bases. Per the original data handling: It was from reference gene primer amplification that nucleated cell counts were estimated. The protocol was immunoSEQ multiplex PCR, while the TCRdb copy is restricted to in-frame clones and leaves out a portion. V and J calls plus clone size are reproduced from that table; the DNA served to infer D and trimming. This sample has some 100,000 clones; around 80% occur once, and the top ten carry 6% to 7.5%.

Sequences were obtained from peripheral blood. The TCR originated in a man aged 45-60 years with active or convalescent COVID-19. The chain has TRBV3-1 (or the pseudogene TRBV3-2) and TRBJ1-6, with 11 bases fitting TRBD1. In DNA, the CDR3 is TGTGCCAGCAGCCAAGTCGGGACAGGGGGGTCACCCCTCCACTTT. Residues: CASSQVGTGGSPLHF.